The subject of this entry is one T cell receptor (beta chain). Its antigen is still unknown. A second PCR of roughly 7 to 11 cycles used a sample-barcoded 5' primer and a J-beta primer mix. One entry per CDR3 protein results from TCRdb running MiXCR on the 5' RACE reads. The sample includes roughly 800,000 distinct CDR3 sequences, about 55% of them seen just once. This specimen belongs to a study of blood T cells in healthy people across ages. Study conclusions and caveats: Per-million-T-cell TCR beta diversity fell roughly linearly with age.

V was cut by 6 bases and J by 2 bases, with 11 bases left in between. Germline CDR1 MNHEY, CDR2 SMNVEV (reference sequence). This CDR3 comprises 14 residues. V and J are TRBV27 and TRBJ2-1, with a possible D match to TRBD1 (5 bases). The specimen was blood. This TCR came from a man of 80 years or more in good health. CDR3 in amino acids: CASRPWGPYNEQFF. CDR3 nucleotides: TGTGCCAGCAGACCATGGGGCCCCTACAATGAGCAGTTCTTC.